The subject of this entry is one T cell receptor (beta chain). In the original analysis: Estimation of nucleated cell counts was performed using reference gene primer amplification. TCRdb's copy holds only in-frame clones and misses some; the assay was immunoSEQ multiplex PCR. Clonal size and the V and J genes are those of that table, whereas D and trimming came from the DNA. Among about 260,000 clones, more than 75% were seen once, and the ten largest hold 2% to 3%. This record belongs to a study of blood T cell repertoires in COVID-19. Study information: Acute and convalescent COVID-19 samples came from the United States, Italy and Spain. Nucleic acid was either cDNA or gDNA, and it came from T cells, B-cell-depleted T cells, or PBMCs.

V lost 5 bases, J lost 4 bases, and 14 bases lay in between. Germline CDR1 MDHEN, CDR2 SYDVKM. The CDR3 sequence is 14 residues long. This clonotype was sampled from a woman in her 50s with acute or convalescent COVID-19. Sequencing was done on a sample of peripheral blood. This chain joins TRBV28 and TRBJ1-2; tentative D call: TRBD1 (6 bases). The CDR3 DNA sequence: TGTGCCAGCAGTACCAGGGGCCCCGTCTATGGCTACACCTTC. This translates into CASSTRGPVYGYTF.